This TCR beta chain is drawn from a study of blood T cells in healthy people across ages. The second PCR ran about 6 to 12 cycles with a sample-barcoded 5' primer and J-beta primers. TCRdb passed the 5' RACE reads through MiXCR, listing each CDR3 protein once. The sample records around 1,500,000 distinct CDR3 sequences, 28% being singletons. Looked up from germline, CDR1 is MNHEY and CDR2 is SVGAGI. CDR3 length: 15 residues. The V and J ends lost 6 bases and 5 bases, in that order; junction bases with no gene match: 11. The TCR originated in a woman in her 30s in good health. The J gene is TRBJ2-7, the V gene TRBV6-5, with 9 bases fitting TRBD2. Source material: blood. The CDR3 DNA reads TGTGCCAGCAGCCCTCCGGGACTAGCCGTTGACGAGCAGTACTTC. Encoded protein: CASSPPGLAVDEQYF.